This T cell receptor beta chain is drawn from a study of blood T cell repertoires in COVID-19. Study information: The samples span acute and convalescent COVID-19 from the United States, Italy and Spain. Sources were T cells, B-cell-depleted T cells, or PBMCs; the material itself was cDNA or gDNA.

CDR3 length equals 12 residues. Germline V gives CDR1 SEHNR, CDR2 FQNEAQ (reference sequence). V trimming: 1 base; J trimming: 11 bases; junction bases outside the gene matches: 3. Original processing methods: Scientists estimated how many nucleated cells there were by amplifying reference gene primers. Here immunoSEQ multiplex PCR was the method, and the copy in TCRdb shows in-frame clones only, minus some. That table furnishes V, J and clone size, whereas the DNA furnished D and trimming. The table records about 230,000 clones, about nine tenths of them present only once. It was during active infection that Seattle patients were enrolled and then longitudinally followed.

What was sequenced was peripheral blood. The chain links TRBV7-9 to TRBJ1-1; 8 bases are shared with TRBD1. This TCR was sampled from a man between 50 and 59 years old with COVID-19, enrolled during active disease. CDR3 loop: CASSLVTGGAFF. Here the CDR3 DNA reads TGTGCCAGCAGCTTAGTCACAGGGGGGGCTTTCTTT.